The rows below give T cell receptor beta chains drawn from one sample of a study of OX40 agonist ivuxolimab in advanced cancers. Measured with immunoSEQ multiplex PCR; TCRdb has only the in-frame clones, and not every one. The data contain approximately 89,000 clones, around 88% of them singletons. Material: CD4+ or CD8+ T cells sorted from blood, obtained in a trial of the OX40 agonist ivuxolimab. The receptors here all came from an adult with an advanced solid tumor such as melanoma, head and neck, liver or kidney cancer. The CDR3 runs from the conserved cysteine through the conserved F or W. The D gene is left open where the match is weak. Clone sizes are given selectively: once, few, many, or a class where the clone is expanded.

>TRBJ1-1|NA|TRBV7-2|NA
TGTGCCAGCAGCTCTACAGCTGAAGCTTTCTTT
CASSSTAEAFF
>TRBJ1-3|NA|TRBV6-5|NA
TGTGCCAGCAGTTCCATCGGGGGTTTCATTGGAAACACCATATATTTT
CASSSIGGFIGNTIYF
>TRBJ2-7|NA|TRBV5-1|NA
TGCGCCAGCAGCTTGGCGCTTTCCTACGAGCAGTACTTC
CASSLALSYEQYF
>TRBJ2-2|NA|TRBV7-9|NA
TGTGCCAGCAGGTTTACGGGCAGAACCGGGGAGCTGTTTTTT
CASRFTGRTGELFF
>TRBJ1-1|few|TRBV19|NA
TGTGCCAGTAGTTTCCGGGCTTCGAACACTGAAGCTTTCTTT
CASSFRASNTEAFF
>TRBJ1-5|NA|TRBV6-1|TRBD1
TGTGCCAGCAAGGGGACAGGGGGACCTCAGCCCCAGCATTTT
CASKGTGGPQPQHF
>TRBJ1-5|NA|TRBV6-1|TRBD1
TGTGCCAGCAGTGCAGGGGGCAGGGGCAATCAGCCCCAGCATTTT
CASSAGGRGNQPQHF
>TRBJ1-5|NA|TRBV10-3|TRBD1
TGTGCCATCAGGGCGACAGGGAGCAATCAGCCCCAGCATTTT
CAIRATGSNQPQHF
>TRBJ2-7|NA|TRBV5-4|TRBD1
TGTGCCAGCAGCTCCCGACAGGGGAGCTCCTACGAGCAGTACTTC
CASSSRQGSSYEQYF
>TRBJ1-1|NA|TRBV18|TRBD1
TGTGCCAGCTCACAATCCTGGGACAGCAGAACGTCTGAAGCTTTCTTT
CASSQSWDSRTSEAFF
>TRBJ1-2|NA|TRBV6-6|TRBD1
TGTGCCAGCAGTGCGACAGGGAAAGAGGGCTACACCTTC
CASSATGKEGYTF
>TRBJ2-7|NA|TRBV28|TRBD1
TGTGCCAGTTTCCCCGCGCGCAGGGGGCTTTACGAGCAGTACTTC
CASFPARRGLYEQYF
>TRBJ2-1|NA|TRBV2|NA
TGTGCCAGCAGTGAGGTCGATGAGCAGTTCTTC
CASSEVDEQFF
>TRBJ1-2|NA|TRBV11-2|TRBD1
TGTGCCAGCAGCCCAGCCGCGGACAGGGGAAGATTCGCCTTC
CASSPAADRGRFAF
>TRBJ1-4|few|TRBV18|NA
TGTGCCAGCTCACCGATACGGGGGGATGAAAAACTGTTTTTT
CASSPIRGDEKLFF
>TRBJ1-4|once|TRBV10-1|NA
TGCGCCAGCAGTGGAACAGACGAAAAACTGTTTTTT
CASSGTDEKLFF
>TRBJ2-5|NA|TRBV7-2|NA
TGTGCCAGCAGCTTAGCCCGGGGTTTGGATGAGACCCAGTACTTC
CASSLARGLDETQYF
>TRBJ2-2|NA|TRBV19|NA
TGTGCCACCACTTTGGGGGGGGGCAGGGCCGGGGAGCTGTTTTTT
CATTLGGGRAGELFF
>TRBJ2-5|NA|TRBV5-1|NA
TGCGCCAGCAACCGGGGACACGCCGCGGAGACCCAGTACTTC
CASNRGHAAETQYF
>TRBJ2-3|once|TRBV5-1|TRBD2
TGCGCCAGCAGCTGGCCATCTGCAGCGGGGAGCACAGATACGCAGTATTTT
CASSWPSAAGSTDTQYF